This T cell receptor (beta chain) was sequenced for a study of early T cells in non-severe SARS-CoV-2 infection. Looking at the study overall: Sequencing of bulk RNA from unsorted whole blood was done, without chain pairing.

Separate cDNA molecules each had unique molecular identifiers attached to them. From the 5' RACE reads, TCRdb called clonotypes with MiXCR, one entry per CDR3 protein. The table has tens of thousands of distinct CDR3 sequences, roughly 4.2% seen once. Notes on this clonotype: The antigen remains undetermined.

Overall study findings and caveats: VDJdb matching skewed toward anti-spike CD8 responses, missing private and CD4 specificities.

V gave up 5 bases and J gave up 0 bases; unmatched junction bases: 5. CDR3 size: 15 residues. From germline, CDR1 is LNHDA and CDR2 SQIVND (reference sequence). J is TRBJ2-3 and V is TRBV19, with TRBD2 matching 7 bases. The sequence derives from an adult who was a healthcare worker with PCR-confirmed SARS-CoV-2 infection or an uninfected control (not recorded which). Sequencing was performed on whole blood. The chain's CDR3 is CASSRAGPSTDTQYF. Here the CDR3 DNA reads TGTGCCAGTAGTCGAGCGGGACCGAGCACAGATACGCAGTATTTT. The complete variable domain, with remaining parts taken from reference TRBV19 and TRBJ2-3, reads DGGITQSPKYLFRKEGQNVTLSCEQNLNHDAMYWYRQDPGQGLRLIYYSQIVNDFQKGDIAEGYSVSREKKESFPLTVTSAQKNPTAFYLCASSRAGPSTDTQYFGPGTRLTVL.